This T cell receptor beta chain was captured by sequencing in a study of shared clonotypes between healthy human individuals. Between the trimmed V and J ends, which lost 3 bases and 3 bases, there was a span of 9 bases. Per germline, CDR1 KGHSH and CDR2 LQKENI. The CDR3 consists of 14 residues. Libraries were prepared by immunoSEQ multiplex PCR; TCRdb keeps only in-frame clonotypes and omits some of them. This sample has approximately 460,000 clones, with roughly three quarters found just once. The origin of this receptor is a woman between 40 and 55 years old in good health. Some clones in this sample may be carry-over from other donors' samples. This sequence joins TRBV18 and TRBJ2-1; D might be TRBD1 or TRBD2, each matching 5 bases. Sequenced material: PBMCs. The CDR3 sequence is CASSPRGSYNEQFF. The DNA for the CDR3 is TGTGCCAGCTCACCCCGGGGCAGCTACAATGAGCAGTTCTTC.